This T cell receptor beta chain was observed in a study of cytomegalovirus exposure and HLA in healthy donors. Study context: Unique TCRs numbering some 77 million, obtained from HLA-typed donors, made up an early data release. General study results and limits: Cytomegalovirus association was assigned to about 150 TCR beta chains. A few of the chains that were CMV-associated were confirmed in vitro to be specific for CMV antigens. Analysis was carried out at a later point, and it linked a missense DCLRE1C variant to TCR beta V- and J-gene trimming.

In regard to this clone: What it recognizes is unknown.

PCR involved 60 Vbeta and 13 Jbeta primers. Sequenced by immunoSEQ multiplex PCR; TCRdb stores in-frame clones only, minus some. Reported are approximately 93,000 clones; the ten largest clones contain roughly 3.5%. V dropped 5 bases and J dropped 3 bases, with 18 bases sitting between them. The CDR3 is made up of 16 amino acids. Germline CDR1 and CDR2: SGHTA and FQGNSA. Sample: PBMCs. The source is a woman aged 25 to 45 in good health and CMV-seronegative. The J gene is TRBJ2-3, the V gene TRBV7-2; D is perhaps TRBD1 (7 bases). The CDR3 coding sequence is TGTGCCAGCAGCAGTCGACAGGGTGGAGGGACAGATACGCAGTATTTT. It yields the protein CASSSRQGGGTDTQYF.